This TCR beta chain was recorded in a study of CD8 T cells in Susac syndrome. The CDR3 has 17 residues. Between the trimmed V and J ends, which lost 2 bases and 5 bases, there was a span of 18 bases. Germline CDR1 reads MNHEY; CDR2 reads SMNVEV (reference sequence). Random hexamers were used to reverse transcribe the RNA input (roughly 0.5 to 1 ug). Amplification of TCR beta CDR3 spanned 54 Vbeta and 13 Jbeta via immunoSEQ multiplex PCR. TCRdb used MiXCR to reprocess the immunoSEQ multiplex PCR reads, holding one entry per CDR3 protein. The profile covers 69,000 or so distinct CDR3 sequences, with more than 85% appearing a single time and approximately 0.25% taken by the ten largest. The T cells that were sequenced for TCR beta were CD8+ and CD4+ cells from blood. The control group consisted of healthy donors matched for age and sex. Both CD4+ and CD8+ T cells were negatively isolated, and TEMRA cells underwent FACS enrichment.

What was sequenced was CD8+ T cells from PBMCs. This clonotype was obtained from a human donor in good health. The rearrangement links TRBV27 to TRBJ1-4, with a possible D match to TRBD1 (6 bases). CDR3 nucleotides: TGTGCCAGCAGTTTAAACGGTCTGTTGGGGGCCAATGAAAAACTGTTTTTT. Its protein product is CASSLNGLLGANEKLFF.